These 20 T cell receptor beta chains originate from one sample sequenced in a study of immune cell composition in non-small cell lung cancer. This table comes from immunoSEQ multiplex PCR, and its TCRdb copy is limited to in-frame clones, with some not included. Here the sample spans 11,000 to 15,000 clones, approximately 80% being singletons. The sequenced sample was lung tumor tissue. These receptors all stem from a human donor with non-small cell lung cancer.

This clone was seen a single time. The genes are TRBV11-2 and TRBJ2-3, with TRBD2 identical over 11 bases. Trimming removed 5 bases from V and 4 bases from J; junction bases left unmatched: 8. The CDR3 length is 16 residues. Germline values: CDR1 SGHAT, CDR2 FQNNGV. CDR3 protein: CASSLSGGGPADTQYF. CDR3 sequence (DNA): TGTGCCAGCAGCCTTAGCGGGGGGGGCCCCGCAGATACGCAGTATTTT.

The chain employs TRBV27 and TRBJ1-2, with a tentative D call TRBD1 (5 bases). V was shortened by 2 bases and J by 7 bases, with 14 bases between the two germline ends. Germline loops: CDR1 MNHEY, CDR2 SMNVEV (reference sequence). This CDR3 contains 14 residues. The CDR3 is CASSLAGIGGGYTF. For the CDR3, the DNA is TGTGCCAGCAGTTTAGCGGGGATCGGGGGTGGCTACACCTTC.

V usage is TRBV6-1 and J usage is TRBJ2-6; TRBD2 matches at 7 bases. The CDR3 is 17 residues long. Germline V gives CDR1 MNHNS, CDR2 SASEGT. J was trimmed by 0 bases and V by 3 bases; bases with no gene match: 5. CDR3 in DNA: TGTGCCAGCAGTGACGGGGGGTCGAACTCTGGGGCCAACGTCCTGACTTTC. As protein: CASSDGGSNSGANVLTF.

This sequence joins TRBV18 and TRBJ2-7, with 7 positions matching TRBD2. Trimming removed 0 bases from V and 2 bases from J; junction bases left unmatched: 4. The germline V gene has CDR1 KGHSH and CDR2 LQKENI. The CDR3 totals 15 residues. The DNA for the CDR3 is TGTGCCAGCTCACCACCCCAGCGGGAAACCTACGAGCAGTACTTC. This gives the protein CASSPPQRETYEQYF.

The V and J genes are TRBV10-3 and TRBJ1-2; a possible D gene is TRBD1 (6 bases). Germline assignment: CDR1 ENHRY and CDR2 SYGVKD. The CDR3 covers 12 residues. V lost 6 bases, J lost 8 bases, and 13 bases lay in between. CDR3 DNA sequence: TGTGCCATCAGAGGGGGGGCCGGGGGCTACACCTTC. It translates to CAIRGGAGGYTF.

This clone was recorded once. The chain recombines TRBV18 with TRBJ1-5; 7 bases fit TRBD1. Germline values: CDR1 KGHSH, CDR2 LQKENI. The CDR3 runs to 16 residues. V lost 4 bases and J lost 4; bases outside the gene matches: 10. DNA of the CDR3: TGTGCCAGCTCACTCAGGGGGGACGTTAGGAATCAGCCCCAGCATTTT. It translates to CASSLRGDVRNQPQHF.

This clone counts as medium-sized (0.01 to 0.1%). The chain is built from TRBV19 and TRBJ1-2; the match to TRBD1 covers 7 bases. With 5 bases clipped from V and 14 bases from J, the junction kept 11 bases outside the gene matches. There are 12 residues in the CDR3. Germline-derived CDR1 and CDR2 are LNHDA and SQIVND (reference sequence). CDR3 in DNA: TGTGCCAGTAGTCCGGGACAGACGTATAGTACCTTC. Protein: CASSPGQTYSTF.

This clone has only a few counts. The CDR3 DNA reads as TGTGCCAGCAGTGGACAGGGGGCCAACGAGCAGTACTTC. Its translation: CASSGQGANEQYF. This chain links TRBV6-4 with TRBJ2-7; 10 positions agree with TRBD1. CDR1 is MRHNA, CDR2 SNTAGT, per germline. The CDR3 has 13 amino acids. With V trimmed by 4 bases and J by 5 bases, 2 bases remained unmatched.

This chain links TRBV19 with TRBJ2-3, with 11 bases identical to TRBD2. Germline CDR1 and CDR2: LNHDA and SQIVND (reference sequence). The V gene end was trimmed by 9 bases and the J gene end by 4 bases; junction bases not matched to a gene: 12. This CDR3 comprises 16 residues. CDR3 in DNA: TGTGCCAGCTCGAGGGTAGCGGGGGGGCCCCCAGATACGCAGTATTTT. Protein: CASSRVAGGPPDTQYF. The entire variable domain, with the rest obtained from reference TRBV19 and TRBJ2-3, is as follows: DGGITQSPKYLFRKEGQNVTLSCEQNLNHDAMYWYRQDPGQGLRLIYYSQIVNDFQKGDIAEGYSVSREKKESFPLTVTSAQKNPTAFYLCASSRVAGGPPDTQYFGPGTRLTVL.

The rearrangement joins TRBV28 to TRBJ1-2; D is undetermined. Germline V lookup: CDR1 MDHEN, CDR2 SYDVKM. The CDR3 length is 14 residues. Trimming pared 2 bases from V and 0 bases from J, leaving 7 bases between. The CDR3 is CASSLAPANYGYTF. The CDR3 bases are TGTGCCAGCAGTTTAGCCCCAGCTAACTATGGCTACACCTTC.

The chain carries TRBV6-6 and TRBJ1-2, with 8 bases identical to TRBD1. With 1 base clipped from V and 4 bases from J, the junction kept 5 bases outside the gene matches. The germline V gene encodes CDR1 MNHNY and CDR2 SVGAGI (reference sequence). The CDR3 has 15 amino acids. This CDR3 reads CASSYLDRESYGYTF. The CDR3 DNA reads as TGTGCCAGCAGTTACTTGGACAGGGAATCCTATGGCTACACCTTC.

J is TRBJ1-2 and V is TRBV6-6; possible D gene TRBD1, 5 bases. There are 15 residues in the CDR3. CDR1 and CDR2 from the germline V gene are MNHNY and SVGAGI (reference sequence). The germline V and J ends were trimmed by 6 bases and 5 bases, with 19 bases remaining between them. Here the CDR3 reads CASRNAGEAIYGYTF. CDR3 nucleotides: TGTGCCAGCAGGAACGCGGGGGAGGCTATTTATGGCTACACCTTC.

V and J are TRBV18 and TRBJ1-1; D is unclear. Germline V lookup: CDR1 KGHSH, CDR2 LQKENI. The CDR3 runs 14 residues. V was cut by 1 base and J by 1 base, with 7 bases left in between. CDR3: CASSPLHGNTEAFF. In DNA, the CDR3 is TGTGCCAGCTCACCACTGCACGGGAACACTGAAGCTTTCTTT.

The rearrangement joins TRBV4-3 to TRBJ2-3; TRBD2 matches at 11 bases. V shed 4 bases and J 6 bases; nucleotides not matched to a gene: 9. Germline V gene data show CDR1 as LGHNA and CDR2 as YSLEER. The CDR3 runs 16 residues. CDR3 amino acids: CASSLELAGGGDTQYF. CDR3 nucleotides: TGCGCCAGCAGCCTCGAGCTAGCGGGAGGAGGGGATACGCAGTATTTT.

This chain links TRBV6-1 with TRBJ2-7; D might be TRBD1 (5 bases). The ends were cut back, 0 bases at V and 4 bases at J, with 10 bases in the middle. CDR3 length: 14 amino acids. CDR1 and CDR2 from the germline V gene are MNHNS and SASEGT. The CDR3 here is CASSEAGASYEQYF. The DNA for the CDR3 is TGTGCCAGCAGTGAAGCAGGGGCTAGTTACGAGCAGTACTTC.

The V and J genes are TRBV11-2 and TRBJ2-7; D call uncertain. The V end lost 2 bases, the J end lost 1 base, and 12 bases lay between the germline ends. CDR3 length: 15 residues. Germline V gene lookup returns CDR1 SGHAT and CDR2 FQNNGV. The CDR3 region has the DNA TGTGCCAGCAGCTTAACCCCGACTGTATCCTACGAGCAGTACTTC. The encoded protein is CASSLTPTVSYEQYF.

This chain's CDR3 is CASSTEQKNSPLHF. The CDR3 coding sequence is TGTGCCAGCAGCACAGAACAGAAGAATTCACCCCTCCACTTT. The rearrangement joins TRBV7-9 to TRBJ1-6; D unresolved. Germline V gives CDR1 SEHNR, CDR2 FQNEAQ (reference sequence). The CDR3 totals 14 residues. V was pared by 5 bases and J by 7 bases, with 12 bases between.

This clone has a handful of counts. J is TRBJ2-7 and V is TRBV4-1; D is possibly TRBD1 (5 bases). Germline CDR1 MGHRA, CDR2 YSYEKL. The V gene lost 3 bases and the J gene lost 3 bases, with 9 bases spanning the gap. The CDR3 is 13 residues long. CDR3 DNA: TGCGCCAGCAGCCAGTCTCAGGGCTACGAGCAGTACTTC. Amino acid sequence: CASSQSQGYEQYF.

This chain uses TRBV7-2 with TRBJ2-1; maybe TRBD1 (6 bases). With 4 bases removed from V and 9 bases from J, the gap between germline ends came to 10 bases. This CDR3 has 12 residues. Germline loops: CDR1 SGHTA, CDR2 FQGNSA. This CDR3 is CASSSQGFEQFF. The CDR3 nucleotides are TGTGCCAGCAGCTCGCAGGGGTTTGAGCAGTTCTTC.

This rearrangement joins TRBV7-2 to TRBJ1-4, with D perhaps matching TRBD1 (5 bases). The CDR3 is 14 residues long. The germline V and J ends were trimmed by 2 bases and 6 bases, with 10 bases remaining between them. The V gene's germline CDR1 is SGHTA and CDR2 FQGNSA. CDR3 bases: TGTGCCAGCAGCTTATGGCAGGGTGATGAAAAACTGTTTTTT. Protein: CASSLWQGDEKLFF.